This record concerns one T cell receptor beta chain sequence. This record comes from a study of CD8 T cells in ankylosing spondylitis. One entry per CDR3 protein results from TCRdb running MiXCR on the 5' RACE reads. The sample carries approximately 350,000 distinct CDR3 sequences, under 15% recorded once. With 5 bases removed from V and 3 bases from J, the gap between germline ends came to 17 bases. CDR1 is ENHRY, CDR2 SYGVKD, per germline. This CDR3 is 15 amino acids long. V is TRBV10-3 and J is TRBJ2-7, with D perhaps TRBD1 or TRBD2 (5 bases each). This TCR derives from a male donor with ankylosing spondylitis or in good health (not recorded which). Sequencing was carried out using blood, either unsorted or a sorted T cell fraction (not recorded which). The CDR3 DNA sequence: TGTGCCATCAGTCTCGGGACGGTGACTAACTACGAGCAGTACTTC. As protein: CAISLGTVTNYEQYF.